This T cell receptor (beta chain) was recorded in a study of blood T cell repertoires in COVID-19. Study summary: COVID-19 samples collected from the United States, Italy and Spain covered acute and convalescent phases.

Sequenced by immunoSEQ multiplex PCR; TCRdb stores in-frame clones only, minus some. The sample has roughly 340,000 clones, more than 80% seen once. The CDR3 runs 17 residues. Germline loops: CDR1 SGHRS, CDR2 YFSETQ. V lost 3 bases and J lost 4; bases outside the gene matches: 12. Everyone who took part was roughly 18 to 89 years old, and they came from 24 US areas. Donors in Cohort 3 who had recovered were those with two negative PCRs, healthcare professional clearance, or resolution of their symptoms. Input material: PBMCs or T cells enriched from blood (not recorded which). The chain joins TRBV5-1 to TRBJ1-2; 10 nucleotides align to TRBD1. The TCR was taken from a man aged 18 to 29 who had recovered from COVID-19. CDR3 loop: CASSSSSLTGGVYGYTF. The CDR3 region has the DNA TGCGCCAGCAGCTCGAGCTCCTTGACAGGGGGCGTCTATGGCTACACCTTC.